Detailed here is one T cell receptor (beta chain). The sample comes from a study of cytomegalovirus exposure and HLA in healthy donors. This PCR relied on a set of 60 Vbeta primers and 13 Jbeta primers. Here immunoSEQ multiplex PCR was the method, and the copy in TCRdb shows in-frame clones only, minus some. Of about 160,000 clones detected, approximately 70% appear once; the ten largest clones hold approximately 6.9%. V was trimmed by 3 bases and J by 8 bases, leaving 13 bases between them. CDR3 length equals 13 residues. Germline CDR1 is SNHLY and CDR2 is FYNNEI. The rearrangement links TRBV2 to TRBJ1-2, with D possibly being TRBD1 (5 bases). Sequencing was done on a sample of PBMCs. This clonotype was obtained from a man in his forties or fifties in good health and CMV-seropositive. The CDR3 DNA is TGTGCCAGCAGTGAGCTGCAGGGTGTAGGCTACACCTTC. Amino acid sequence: CASSELQGVGYTF.